This entry describes one T cell receptor (beta chain). This sample was included in a study of blood T cell repertoires in COVID-19. Clones were read by immunoSEQ multiplex PCR, and TCRdb kept only the in-frame ones, dropping some. The repertoire holds 150,000 or so clones, with approximately 88% as singletons. The CDR3 sequence is 14 residues long. Unmatched junction bases numbered 1, after V lost 5 bases and J lost 0 bases. The germline V gene has CDR1 SGHRS and CDR2 YFSETQ. The sequenced material came from peripheral blood. The TCR comes from a young man with active or convalescent COVID-19. The gene calls are TRBV5-1 and TRBJ1-4; 7 bases match TRBD1. This chain's CDR3 is CASRTGPTNEKLFF. DNA for the CDR3: TGCGCCAGCAGGACAGGGCCAACTAATGAAAAACTGTTTTTT. The entire variable domain, with the rest obtained from reference TRBV5-1 and TRBJ1-4, is as follows: KAGVTQTPRYLIKTRGQQVTLSCSPISGHRSVSWYQQTPGQGLQFLFEYFSETQRNKGNFPGRFSGRQFSNSRSEMNVSTLELGDSALYLCASRTGPTNEKLFFGSGTQLSVL.